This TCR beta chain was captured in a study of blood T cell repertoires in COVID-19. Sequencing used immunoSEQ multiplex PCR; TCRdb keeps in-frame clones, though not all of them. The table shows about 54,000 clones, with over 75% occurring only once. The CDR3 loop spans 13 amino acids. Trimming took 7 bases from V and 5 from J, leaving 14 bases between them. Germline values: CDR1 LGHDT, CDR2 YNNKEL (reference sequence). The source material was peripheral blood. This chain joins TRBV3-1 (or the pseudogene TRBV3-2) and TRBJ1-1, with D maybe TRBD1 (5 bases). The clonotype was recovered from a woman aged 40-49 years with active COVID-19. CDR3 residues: CASIGGAGTEAFF. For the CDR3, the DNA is TGTGCCAGCATTGGAGGGGCAGGGACTGAAGCTTTCTTT.